This is a list of T cell receptor beta chains from one sample in a study of post-analysis software for immune sequencing data. A single record per CDR3 protein comes from TCRdb applying MiXCR to the PCR reads. The data hold hundreds of thousands of distinct CDR3 sequences, with roughly 27% observed a single time. The sample taken for sequencing was blood. The source of these receptors is a girl aged 5-17 years with multiple sclerosis. CDR3s include the opening cysteine and the closing phenylalanine or tryptophan. D genes are given only for firm matches. Some rows have no size entry. The others give once, few or many, or a class for an expanded clone.

abundance: few; j_gene: TRBJ1-2; v_gene: TRBV29-1; len: 15; d_gene: NA; CDR3nt: TGCAGCGTTGTTAGCGCGGTGGGGAGTAACTATGGCTACACCTTC; CDR3aa: CSVVSAVGSNYGYTF
abundance: few; j_gene: TRBJ1-1; v_gene: TRBV29-1; len: 13; d_gene: TRBD1; CDR3nt: TGCAGCGTTGAGGGACAGCTCAGGGCTGAAGCTTTCTTT; CDR3aa: CSVEGQLRAEAFF
abundance: many; j_gene: TRBJ2-3; v_gene: TRBV29-1; len: 11; d_gene: NA; CDR3nt: TGCAGCGTTGTCAGCACAGATACGCAGTATTTT; CDR3aa: CSVVSTDTQYF
abundance: NA; j_gene: TRBJ2-1; v_gene: TRBV13; len: 18; d_gene: TRBD2; CDR3nt: TGTGCCAGCAGCTTAGGCCGAATTAGCGGGAAGGTTTATGGTGAGCAGTTCTTC; CDR3aa: CASSLGRISGKVYGEQFF
abundance: NA; j_gene: TRBJ1-1; v_gene: TRBV24-1; len: 13; d_gene: TRBD1; CDR3nt: TGTGCCACCGAGGGACAGCCGAACACTGAAGCTTTCTTT; CDR3aa: CATEGQPNTEAFF
abundance: many; j_gene: TRBJ1-5; v_gene: TRBV3-1; len: 13; d_gene: NA; CDR3nt: TGTGCCAGCAGCCAAGAGCGGGGGCAGCCCCAGCATTTT; CDR3aa: CASSQERGQPQHF
abundance: NA; j_gene: TRBJ1-5; v_gene: TRBV6-5; len: 13; d_gene: NA; CDR3nt: TGTACCAGCAAATCTGGGATAAATCAGCCCCAGCATTTT; CDR3aa: CTSKSGINQPQHF
abundance: few; j_gene: TRBJ2-2; v_gene: TRBV7-6; len: 17; d_gene: TRBD1; CDR3nt: TGTGCCAGCAGCCCGATAACAGGGGGAGGTGACACCGGGGAGCTGTTTTTT; CDR3aa: CASSPITGGGDTGELFF
abundance: NA; j_gene: TRBJ2-4; v_gene: TRBV14; len: 19; d_gene: TRBD1; CDR3nt: TGTGCCAGCAGCCAAGAGGATTGGGGGACAGCGATCTCCAAAAACATTCAGTACTTC; CDR3aa: CASSQEDWGTAISKNIQYF
abundance: NA; j_gene: TRBJ2-4; v_gene: TRBV6-6; len: 17; d_gene: NA; CDR3nt: TGTGCCAGCAGCCCCCCTCGTAGCGGACTAGCCAAAAACATTCAGTACTTC; CDR3aa: CASSPPRSGLAKNIQYF
abundance: NA; j_gene: TRBJ2-7; v_gene: TRBV9; len: 15; d_gene: TRBD2; CDR3nt: TGTGCCAGCAGCATTAGCGGGAGATCCTACAATGAGCAGTACTTC; CDR3aa: CASSISGRSYNEQYF
abundance: NA; j_gene: TRBJ2-3; v_gene: TRBV29-1; len: 12; d_gene: NA; CDR3nt: TGCAGCGTTGAAGTGTCGGGGGATACGCAGTATTTT; CDR3aa: CSVEVSGDTQYF
abundance: NA; j_gene: TRBJ2-5; v_gene: TRBV10-2; len: 15; d_gene: NA; CDR3nt: TGCGCCAGCAGGGGTACCGGGACCGATGGGGAGACCCAGTACTTC; CDR3aa: CASRGTGTDGETQYF
abundance: few; j_gene: TRBJ2-1; v_gene: TRBV20-1; len: 12; d_gene: TRBD2; CDR3nt: TGCAGTGCTGTGGGGGGGGACAATGAGCAGTTCTTC; CDR3aa: CSAVGGDNEQFF
abundance: few; j_gene: TRBJ2-5; v_gene: TRBV27; len: 13; d_gene: NA; CDR3nt: TGTGCCAGCAGTTTTACTGATAAAGAGACCCAGTACTTC; CDR3aa: CASSFTDKETQYF
abundance: few; j_gene: TRBJ2-7; v_gene: TRBV7-2; len: 15; d_gene: NA; CDR3nt: TGTGCCAGCAGCTTAGCAGGACAGACATCCTACGAGCAGTACTTC; CDR3aa: CASSLAGQTSYEQYF
abundance: few; j_gene: TRBJ1-2; v_gene: TRBV12-3/TRBV12-4; len: 16; d_gene: NA; CDR3nt: TGTGCCAGCAGTCCGCGGACAGCCGGCGCTTACTATGGCTACACCTTC; CDR3aa: CASSPRTAGAYYGYTF
abundance: NA; j_gene: TRBJ1-4; v_gene: TRBV20-1; len: 13; d_gene: NA; CDR3nt: TGCAGTGCTAGAGCGGGACCCTGGGAAAAACTGTTTTTT; CDR3aa: CSARAGPWEKLFF
abundance: NA; j_gene: TRBJ2-1; v_gene: TRBV29-1; len: 16; d_gene: NA; CDR3nt: TGCAGCGTTGCAGGGATAGGGAACAGGGCTTACAATGAGCAGTTCTTC; CDR3aa: CSVAGIGNRAYNEQFF
abundance: NA; j_gene: TRBJ2-4; v_gene: TRBV29-1; len: 12; d_gene: TRBD1; CDR3nt: TGCAGCGCCGAGACAGGGTTAGAGGCCCAGTACTTC; CDR3aa: CSAETGLEAQYF
abundance: NA; j_gene: TRBJ2-7; v_gene: TRBV28; len: 13; d_gene: NA; CDR3nt: TGTGCCAGCAGTTTACCCCCTCCGGGGGAGCAGTACTTC; CDR3aa: CASSLPPPGEQYF
abundance: NA; j_gene: TRBJ2-5; v_gene: TRBV20-1; len: 17; d_gene: TRBD2; CDR3nt: TGCAGTGCTAGTATAATGGGACTAGCGGGGGATCAAGAGACCCAGTACTTC; CDR3aa: CSASIMGLAGDQETQYF
abundance: few; j_gene: TRBJ2-5; v_gene: TRBV10-3; len: 13; d_gene: NA; CDR3nt: TGTGCCATCAGAGAACAAGTCCAAGAGACCCAGTACTTC; CDR3aa: CAIREQVQETQYF
abundance: few; j_gene: TRBJ2-7; v_gene: TRBV20-1; len: 13; d_gene: TRBD2; CDR3nt: TGCAGTGCGCTTACTAGCGGTACCTACGAGCAGTACTTC; CDR3aa: CSALTSGTYEQYF
abundance: many; j_gene: TRBJ2-7; v_gene: TRBV9; len: 14; d_gene: NA; CDR3nt: TGTGCCAGCAGCGTAGGGGACGGTGCCTACGAGCAGTACTTC; CDR3aa: CASSVGDGAYEQYF
abundance: few; j_gene: TRBJ2-1; v_gene: TRBV3-1; len: 14; d_gene: NA; CDR3nt: TGTGCCAGCAGCCAAGACAGGCTTCAGGCTAGGAAGTTCTTC; CDR3aa: CASSQDRLQARKFF
abundance: few; j_gene: TRBJ2-7; v_gene: TRBV12-3/TRBV12-4; len: 14; d_gene: TRBD2; CDR3nt: TGTGCCAGCTCCCCTAGCGGGCACACCTACGAGCAGTACTTC; CDR3aa: CASSPSGHTYEQYF
abundance: NA; j_gene: TRBJ2-7; v_gene: TRBV28; len: 16; d_gene: NA; CDR3nt: TGTGCCAGCAGGCCCGCCGGGACCGAGAGCTCCTACGAGCAGTACTTC; CDR3aa: CASRPAGTESSYEQYF
abundance: NA; j_gene: TRBJ2-7; v_gene: TRBV2; len: 15; d_gene: NA; CDR3nt: TGTGCCAGCAGTGAGCGGGGTAGGGCTTCCTACGAGCAGTACTTC; CDR3aa: CASSERGRASYEQYF
abundance: NA; j_gene: TRBJ1-1; v_gene: TRBV5-1; len: 13; d_gene: NA; CDR3nt: TGCGCCAGCAGCTTGGCGGACACAGGAGAAGCTTTCTTT; CDR3aa: CASSLADTGEAFF
abundance: NA; j_gene: TRBJ2-1; v_gene: TRBV24-1; len: 13; d_gene: TRBD2; CDR3nt: TGTGCCACCAGTGATGGGCAGCGGGGTGAGCAGTTCTTC; CDR3aa: CATSDGQRGEQFF
abundance: NA; j_gene: TRBJ1-5; v_gene: TRBV28; len: 15; d_gene: TRBD1; CDR3nt: TGTGCCAGCAGCCCTAAGACAGGGGGCCTTCAGCCCCAGCATTTT; CDR3aa: CASSPKTGGLQPQHF
abundance: NA; j_gene: TRBJ1-5; v_gene: TRBV5-1; len: 14; d_gene: TRBD1; CDR3nt: TGCGCCAGCATCGCCGGACAGGGAGATCAGCCCCAGCATTTT; CDR3aa: CASIAGQGDQPQHF
abundance: NA; j_gene: TRBJ2-7; v_gene: TRBV4-3; len: 15; d_gene: NA; CDR3nt: TGCGCCAGCAGCCAAGATTCCCTACTAGGCCGCGAGCAGTACTTC; CDR3aa: CASSQDSLLGREQYF
abundance: NA; j_gene: TRBJ2-1; v_gene: TRBV29-1; len: 14; d_gene: NA; CDR3nt: TGCAGCGTTCGATACACGAGCTCCTACAATGAGCAGTTCTTC; CDR3aa: CSVRYTSSYNEQFF
abundance: NA; j_gene: TRBJ2-5; v_gene: TRBV6-1; len: 13; d_gene: NA; CDR3nt: TGTGCCACCCTGGTGAGGGGCCAAGAGACCCGGTACTTC; CDR3aa: CATLVRGQETRYF
abundance: NA; j_gene: TRBJ1-5; v_gene: TRBV28; len: 13; d_gene: NA; CDR3nt: TGTGCCAGTTTCGATAGACAGAATCAGCCCCAGCATTTT; CDR3aa: CASFDRQNQPQHF
abundance: NA; j_gene: TRBJ2-3; v_gene: TRBV4-2; len: 18; d_gene: TRBD2; CDR3nt: TGTGCCAGCGGCCAGTTACCTAGCGGGGGTGGAAGCACAGATACGCAGTATTTT; CDR3aa: CASGQLPSGGGSTDTQYF
abundance: few; j_gene: TRBJ2-1; v_gene: TRBV28; len: 16; d_gene: NA; CDR3nt: TGTGCCAGCAGTTTTGGAAAGGCCCCACCCCGGAATGAGCAGTTCTTC; CDR3aa: CASSFGKAPPRNEQFF
abundance: once; j_gene: TRBJ2-3; v_gene: TRBV24-1; len: 16; d_gene: NA; CDR3nt: TGTGCCACCAGTGGTTCCCTAGGGAGTGTCGCGGATACGCAGTATTTT; CDR3aa: CATSGSLGSVADTQYF
abundance: few; j_gene: TRBJ1-2; v_gene: TRBV27; len: 13; d_gene: NA; CDR3nt: TGTGCCAGCAGTAAGACAGTTCGCTATGGCTACACCTTC; CDR3aa: CASSKTVRYGYTF
abundance: NA; j_gene: TRBJ1-3; v_gene: TRBV6-6; len: 16; d_gene: NA; CDR3nt: TGTGCCAGCAGTTACATCCCGGCAGGGACGGGAAACACCATATATTTT; CDR3aa: CASSYIPAGTGNTIYF
abundance: few; j_gene: TRBJ2-1; v_gene: TRBV12-5; len: 17; d_gene: NA; CDR3nt: TGTGCTAGTGGTCTGCCGCCGGGACGGCGAACCTACAATGAGCAGTTCTTC; CDR3aa: CASGLPPGRRTYNEQFF
abundance: few; j_gene: TRBJ2-3; v_gene: TRBV5-1; len: 13; d_gene: NA; CDR3nt: TGCGCCAGCAGCTTGACCTCCCGGGACAAACAGTATTTT; CDR3aa: CASSLTSRDKQYF
abundance: few; j_gene: TRBJ2-3; v_gene: TRBV7-2; len: 15; d_gene: NA; CDR3nt: TGTGCCAGCAGCTTAGGACTGTCTCGGGCAGATACGCAGTATTTT; CDR3aa: CASSLGLSRADTQYF
abundance: NA; j_gene: TRBJ1-6; v_gene: TRBV28; len: 15; d_gene: NA; CDR3nt: TGTGCCAGCAGTGGGTCAGGGGTGCGGAATTCACCCCTCCACTTT; CDR3aa: CASSGSGVRNSPLHF
abundance: NA; j_gene: TRBJ2-1; v_gene: TRBV5-1; len: 17; d_gene: TRBD2; CDR3nt: TGCGCCAGCAGCTGGGATACTAGCGGGGGGCCTCGTAATGAGCAGTTCTTC; CDR3aa: CASSWDTSGGPRNEQFF
abundance: few; j_gene: TRBJ2-5; v_gene: TRBV7-9; len: 16; d_gene: TRBD2; CDR3nt: TGTGCCAGCACCGGAGGGGTTAGCGGGCCCCAAGAGACCCAGTACTTC; CDR3aa: CASTGGVSGPQETQYF
abundance: NA; j_gene: TRBJ2-3; v_gene: TRBV20-1; len: 16; d_gene: NA; CDR3nt: TGCAGTGCTAGGACTAAGCACATTCTCCCGGGGGATACGCAGTATTTT; CDR3aa: CSARTKHILPGDTQYF
abundance: few; j_gene: TRBJ1-1; v_gene: TRBV7-2; len: 12; d_gene: NA; CDR3nt: TGTGCCAGCAGCTTAATGCGGGGGGGGGCTTTCTTT; CDR3aa: CASSLMRGGAFF
abundance: NA; j_gene: TRBJ1-6; v_gene: TRBV7-9; len: 16; d_gene: TRBD1; CDR3nt: TGTGCCAGCAGCCTAACTGTCGGGACAGGGGATTCACCCCTCCACTTT; CDR3aa: CASSLTVGTGDSPLHF
abundance: few; j_gene: TRBJ2-6; v_gene: TRBV5-1; len: 17; d_gene: NA; CDR3nt: TGCGCCAGCAGCCCCACGAGGGGGTTCACTGGGGCCAACGTCCTGACTTTC; CDR3aa: CASSPTRGFTGANVLTF
abundance: NA; j_gene: TRBJ1-1; v_gene: TRBV5-1; len: 15; d_gene: TRBD1; CDR3nt: TGCGCCAGCAGCCCTTACACAGGGGGCGAAACTGAAGCTTTCTTT; CDR3aa: CASSPYTGGETEAFF
abundance: few; j_gene: TRBJ2-1; v_gene: TRBV29-1; len: 13; d_gene: TRBD2; CDR3nt: TGCAGCCTGGGACTAGCGGGACCTAATGAGCAGTTCTTC; CDR3aa: CSLGLAGPNEQFF
abundance: NA; j_gene: TRBJ1-1; v_gene: TRBV5-1; len: 16; d_gene: TRBD1; CDR3nt: TGCGCCAGCAGCATTCCCCAGGGGGGGGGGAACACTGAAGCTTTCTTT; CDR3aa: CASSIPQGGGNTEAFF